This TCR beta chain was identified in a study of blood T cells in healthy people across ages. General observations from the study: Both higher diversity and more naive CD4+ cells marked long-lived donors when set against aged donors.

Trimming shortened V by 1 base and J by 3 bases, and 14 bases separated the two germline ends. The CDR3 extends over 15 amino acids. Germline V gene lookup returns CDR1 DFQATT and CDR2 SNEGSKA (reference sequence). This clonotype was counted a few times. Its antigen is not known. Using a J-beta primer mix together with a sample-barcoded 5' primer, a second PCR was run for roughly 6 to 12 cycles. Every single cDNA molecule received a tag from a template-switch adaptor with 12 random nucleotides. Per sample, CDR3-containing paired-end reads numbered at least 2.5 million. TCRdb called the 5' RACE reads again in MiXCR, with one record for every CDR3 protein. The data hold around 1.7 million distinct CDR3 sequences, with 25% to 30% observed a single time.

V and J are TRBV20-1 and TRBJ2-3, with D possibly matching TRBD2 (5 bases). This TCR came from a woman between 25 and 40 years old in good health. Input material: blood. The chain's CDR3 is CSARVVLDGTDTQYF. CDR3 nucleotide sequence: TGCAGTGCTAGAGTAGTACTAGATGGGACAGATACGCAGTATTTT.